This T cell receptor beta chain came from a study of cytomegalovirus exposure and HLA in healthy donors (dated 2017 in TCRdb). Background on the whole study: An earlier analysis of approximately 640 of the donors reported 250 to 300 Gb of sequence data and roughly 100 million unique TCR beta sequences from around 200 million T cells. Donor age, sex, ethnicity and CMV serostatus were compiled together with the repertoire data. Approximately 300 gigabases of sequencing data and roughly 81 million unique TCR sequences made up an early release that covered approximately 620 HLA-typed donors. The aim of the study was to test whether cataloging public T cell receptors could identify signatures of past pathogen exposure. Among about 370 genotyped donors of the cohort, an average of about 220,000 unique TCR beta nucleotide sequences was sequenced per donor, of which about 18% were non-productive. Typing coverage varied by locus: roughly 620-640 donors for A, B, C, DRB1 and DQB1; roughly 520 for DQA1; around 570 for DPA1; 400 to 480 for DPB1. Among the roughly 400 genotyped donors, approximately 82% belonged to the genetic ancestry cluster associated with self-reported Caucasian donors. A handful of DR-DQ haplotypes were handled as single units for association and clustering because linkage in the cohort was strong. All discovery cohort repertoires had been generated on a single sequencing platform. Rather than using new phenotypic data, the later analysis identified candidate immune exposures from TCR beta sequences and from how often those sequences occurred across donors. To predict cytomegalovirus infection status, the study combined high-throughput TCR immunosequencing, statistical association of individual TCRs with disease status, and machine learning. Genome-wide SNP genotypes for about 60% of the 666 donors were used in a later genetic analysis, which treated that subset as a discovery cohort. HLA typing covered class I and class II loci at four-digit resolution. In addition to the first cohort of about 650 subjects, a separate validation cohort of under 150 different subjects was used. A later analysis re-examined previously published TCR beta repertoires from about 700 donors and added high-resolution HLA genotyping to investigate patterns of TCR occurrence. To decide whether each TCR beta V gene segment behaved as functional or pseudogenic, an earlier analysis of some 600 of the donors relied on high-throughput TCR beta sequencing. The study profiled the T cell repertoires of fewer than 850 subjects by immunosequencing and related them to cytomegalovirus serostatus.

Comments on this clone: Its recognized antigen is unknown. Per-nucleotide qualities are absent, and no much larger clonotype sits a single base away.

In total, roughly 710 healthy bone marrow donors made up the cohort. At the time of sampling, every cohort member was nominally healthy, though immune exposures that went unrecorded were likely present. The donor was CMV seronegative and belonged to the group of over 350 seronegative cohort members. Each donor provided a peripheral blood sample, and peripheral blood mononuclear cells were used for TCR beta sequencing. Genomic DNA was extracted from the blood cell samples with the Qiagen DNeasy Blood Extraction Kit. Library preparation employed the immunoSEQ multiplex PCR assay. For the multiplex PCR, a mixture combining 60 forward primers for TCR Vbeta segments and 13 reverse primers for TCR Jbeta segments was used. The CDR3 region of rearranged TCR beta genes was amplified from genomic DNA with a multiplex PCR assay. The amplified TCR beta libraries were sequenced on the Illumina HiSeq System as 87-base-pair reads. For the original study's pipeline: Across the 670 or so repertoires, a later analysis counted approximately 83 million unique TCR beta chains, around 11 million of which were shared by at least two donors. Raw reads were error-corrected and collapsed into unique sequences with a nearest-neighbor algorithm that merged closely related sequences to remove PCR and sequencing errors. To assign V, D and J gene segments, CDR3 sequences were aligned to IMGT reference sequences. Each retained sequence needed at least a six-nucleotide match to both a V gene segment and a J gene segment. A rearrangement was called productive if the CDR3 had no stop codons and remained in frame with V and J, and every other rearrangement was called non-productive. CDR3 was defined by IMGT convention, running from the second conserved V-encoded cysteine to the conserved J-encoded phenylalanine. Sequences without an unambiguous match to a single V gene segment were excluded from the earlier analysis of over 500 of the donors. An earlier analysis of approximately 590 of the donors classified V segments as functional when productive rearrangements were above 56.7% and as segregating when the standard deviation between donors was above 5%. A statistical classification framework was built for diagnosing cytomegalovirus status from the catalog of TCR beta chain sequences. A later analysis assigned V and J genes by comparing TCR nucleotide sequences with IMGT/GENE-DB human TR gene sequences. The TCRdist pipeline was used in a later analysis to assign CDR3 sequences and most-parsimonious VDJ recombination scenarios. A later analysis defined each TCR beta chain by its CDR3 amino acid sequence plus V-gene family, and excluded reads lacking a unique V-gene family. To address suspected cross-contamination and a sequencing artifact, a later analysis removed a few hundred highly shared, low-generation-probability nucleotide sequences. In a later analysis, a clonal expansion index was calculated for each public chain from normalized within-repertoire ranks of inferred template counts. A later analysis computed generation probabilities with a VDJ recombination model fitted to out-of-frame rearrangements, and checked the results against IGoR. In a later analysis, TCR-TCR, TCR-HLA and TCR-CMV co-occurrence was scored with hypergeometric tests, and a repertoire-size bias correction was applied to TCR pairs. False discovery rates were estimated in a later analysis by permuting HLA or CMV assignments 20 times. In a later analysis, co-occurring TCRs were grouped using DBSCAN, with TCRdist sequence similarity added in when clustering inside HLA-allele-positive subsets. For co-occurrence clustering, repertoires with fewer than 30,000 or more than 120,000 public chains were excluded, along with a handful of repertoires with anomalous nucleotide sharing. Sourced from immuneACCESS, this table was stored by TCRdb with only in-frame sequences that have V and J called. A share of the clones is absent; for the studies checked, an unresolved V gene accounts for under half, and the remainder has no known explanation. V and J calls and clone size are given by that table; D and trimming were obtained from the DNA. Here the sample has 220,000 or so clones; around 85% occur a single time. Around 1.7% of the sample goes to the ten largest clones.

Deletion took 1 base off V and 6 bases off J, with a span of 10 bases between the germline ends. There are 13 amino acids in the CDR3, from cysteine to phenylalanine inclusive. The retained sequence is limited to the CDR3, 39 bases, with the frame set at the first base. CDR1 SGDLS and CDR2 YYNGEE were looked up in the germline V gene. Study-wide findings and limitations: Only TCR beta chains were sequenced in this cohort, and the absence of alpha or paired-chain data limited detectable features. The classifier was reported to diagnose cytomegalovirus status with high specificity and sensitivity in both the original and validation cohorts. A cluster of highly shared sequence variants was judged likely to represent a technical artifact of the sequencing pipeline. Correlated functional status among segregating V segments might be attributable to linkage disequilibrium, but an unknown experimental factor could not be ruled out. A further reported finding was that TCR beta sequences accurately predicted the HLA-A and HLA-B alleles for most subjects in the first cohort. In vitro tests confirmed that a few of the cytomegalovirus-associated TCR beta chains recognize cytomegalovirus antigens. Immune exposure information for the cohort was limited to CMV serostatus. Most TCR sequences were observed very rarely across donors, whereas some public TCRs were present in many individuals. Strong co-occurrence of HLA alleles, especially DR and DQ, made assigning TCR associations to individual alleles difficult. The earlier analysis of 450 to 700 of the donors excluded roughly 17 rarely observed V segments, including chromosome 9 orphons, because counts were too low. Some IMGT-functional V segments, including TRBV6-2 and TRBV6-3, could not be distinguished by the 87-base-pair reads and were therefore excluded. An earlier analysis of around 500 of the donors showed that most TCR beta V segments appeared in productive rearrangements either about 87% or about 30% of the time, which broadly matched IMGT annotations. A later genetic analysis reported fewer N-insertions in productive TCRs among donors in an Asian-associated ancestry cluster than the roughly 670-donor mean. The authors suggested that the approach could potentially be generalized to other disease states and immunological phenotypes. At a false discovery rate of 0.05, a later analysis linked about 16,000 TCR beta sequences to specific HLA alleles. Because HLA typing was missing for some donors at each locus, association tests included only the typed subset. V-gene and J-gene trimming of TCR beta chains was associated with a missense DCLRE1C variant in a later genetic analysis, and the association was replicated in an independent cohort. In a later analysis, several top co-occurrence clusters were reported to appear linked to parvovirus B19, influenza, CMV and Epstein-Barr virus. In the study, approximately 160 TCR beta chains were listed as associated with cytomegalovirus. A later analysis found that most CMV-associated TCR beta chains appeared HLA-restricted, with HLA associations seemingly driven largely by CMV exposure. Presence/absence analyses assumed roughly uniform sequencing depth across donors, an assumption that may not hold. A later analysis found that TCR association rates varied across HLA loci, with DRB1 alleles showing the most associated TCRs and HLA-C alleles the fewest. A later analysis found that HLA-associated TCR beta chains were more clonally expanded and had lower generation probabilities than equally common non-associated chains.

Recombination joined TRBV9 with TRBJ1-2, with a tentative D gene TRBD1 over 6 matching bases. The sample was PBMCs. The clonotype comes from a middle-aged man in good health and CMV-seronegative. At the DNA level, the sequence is TGTGCCAGCAGCGTAACAGGGCTTCATGGCTACACCTTC. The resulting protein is CASSVTGLHGYTF.